The 20 T cell receptor beta chains below all came from one sample that was sequenced in a study of cytomegalovirus exposure and HLA in healthy donors. Primers for the PCR totalled 60 Vbeta and 13 Jbeta. The method was immunoSEQ multiplex PCR; TCRdb's version includes in-frame clones alone and lacks a portion of them. The repertoire holds fewer than 150,000 clones, with approximately 70% as singletons. The sequenced sample consisted of PBMCs. These TCRs come from a human donor in good health.

The rearrangement uses TRBV29-1 and TRBJ2-3; the match to TRBD2 covers 12 bases. J was trimmed by 10 bases and V by 4 bases; bases with no gene match: 15. CDR1 and CDR2 (germline): SQVTM, ANQGSEA. The CDR3 has 16 amino acids. In DNA form, the CDR3 reads TGCAGCGTTGGTTCTAGCGGGAGGGCCCAGCCTTGTGCGCAGTATTTT. It specifies CSVGSSGRAQPCAQYF.

The chain uses TRBV18 and TRBJ2-2; D not resolved. CDR1 is KGHSH and CDR2 is LQKENI in the germline V gene. This CDR3 has 12 residues. Trimming took off 3 bases at V and 6 bases at J, with 5 bases between the two ends. Written as DNA, the CDR3 is TGTGCCAGCTCACCGGGCGCCGGGGAGCTGTTTTTT. This gives the protein CASSPGAGELFF.

This chain uses TRBV11-2 with TRBJ1-1; a possible D gene is TRBD1 (6 bases). Germline CDR1 and CDR2: SGHAT and FQNNGV. The germline V and J ends were trimmed by 4 bases and 7 bases, with 10 bases remaining between them. There are 12 residues in the CDR3. The CDR3, as DNA: TGTGCCAGCAGCTCTCAGGGGAATGAAGCTTTCTTT. Its protein product is CASSSQGNEAFF.

This chain joins TRBV4-1 and TRBJ1-2, with D unclear. CDR1 is MGHRA and CDR2 is YSYEKL in the germline V gene. Trimming removed 4 bases from V and 4 bases from J, with 13 bases in between. The CDR3 contains 14 residues. CDR3 sequence reads: CASSPPGGGYGYTF. DNA of the CDR3: TGCGCCAGCAGCCCCCCCGGCGGAGGCTATGGCTACACCTTC.

The chain links TRBV7-6 to TRBJ1-2; D gene ambiguous. Per the germline V gene, CDR1 is SGHVS and CDR2 is FNYEAQ. V was trimmed by 5 bases and J by 8 bases, leaving 18 bases between them. There are 14 residues in the CDR3. The CDR3 loop reads CASSLGPDRGGYTF. In nucleotides, the CDR3 is TGTGCCAGCAGCCTCGGACCGGACCGAGGGGGCTACACCTTC. The full variable domain, in which reference TRBV7-6 and TRBJ1-2 provide the parts outside the CDR3, is GAGVSQSPRYKVTKRGQDVALRCDPISGHVSLYWYRQALGQGPEFLTYFNYEAQQDKSGLPNDRFSAERPEGSISTLTIQRTEQRDSAMYRCASSLGPDRGGYTFGSGTRLTVV.

Comment on this clone: Germline is not matched at one junction end, which may reflect a read error. This chain links TRBV7-9 with TRBJ2-2; 9 bases agree with TRBD1. Germline V gene sequence: CDR1 SEHNR, CDR2 FQNEAQ (reference sequence). There are 16 residues in the CDR3. This CDR3 is CSSSPGSDRGTGELFF. The CDR3 nucleotides are TGTTCCAGCAGCCCCGGGTCGGACAGGGGTACCGGGGAGCTGTTTTTT. Based on the CDR3 plus reference TRBV7-9 and TRBJ2-2, the full variable domain is DTGVSQNPRHKITKRGQNVTFRCDPISEHNRLYWYRQTLGQGPEFLTYFQNEAQLEKSRLLSDRFSAERPKGSFSTLEIQRTEQGDSAMYLCSSSPGSDRGTGELFFGEGSRLTVL.

This chain connects TRBV6-6 to TRBJ1-6; 8 positions match TRBD1. Germline CDR1 MNHNY, CDR2 SVGAGI (reference sequence). The CDR3 loop spans 15 amino acids. The trim removed 3 bases at V and 7 bases at J, leaving 5 bases unmatched. DNA of the CDR3: TGTGCCAGCAGTTATGATGGACAGGGAAATTCACCCCTCCACTTT. Its protein product is CASSYDGQGNSPLHF.

V gene TRBV5-6 combines with J gene TRBJ2-1, with 7 bases identical to TRBD2. Trimming at V came to 7 bases and at J to 4 bases, leaving 8 bases not matched to a gene. This CDR3 is built from 14 residues. The germline V gene has CDR1 SGHDT and CDR2 YYEEEE. This CDR3 is CASRAGLEYNEQFF. The CDR3 DNA sequence: TGTGCCAGCCGAGCGGGACTCGAATACAATGAGCAGTTCTTC. Together with reference TRBV5-6 and TRBJ2-1, the CDR3 gives the full variable domain: DAGVTQSPTHLIKTRGQQVTLRCSPKSGHDTVSWYQQALGQGPQFIFQYYEEEERQRGNFPDRFSGHQFPNYSSELNVNALLLGDSALYLCASRAGLEYNEQFFGPGTRLTVL.

CDR3 nucleotide sequence: TGTGCCAGCAGCTCCCGTTTGGGGGATACAGGGGTATACACCTTC. This codes for CASSSRLGDTGVYTF. The V and J genes are TRBV11-3 and TRBJ1-2; TRBD1 matches at 7 bases. CDR1 SGHNT and CDR2 YENEEA come from the germline V gene. V lost 4 bases to trimming and J lost 11 bases; unmatched junction nucleotides: 16. The CDR3 covers 15 residues.

V usage is TRBV7-9 and J usage is TRBJ2-7; maybe TRBD2 (5 bases). The CDR3 contains 11 residues. In germline, CDR1 is SEHNR, CDR2 FQNEAQ (reference sequence). Trimming removed 5 bases from V and 6 bases from J, with 8 bases in between. The CDR3 region has the DNA TGTGCCAGCAGCCTAACTAGCGAGCAGTACTTC. This codes for CASSLTSEQYF.

V gene TRBV10-2 combines with J gene TRBJ2-7, with 9 bases fitting TRBD2. The CDR3 runs 14 residues. Germline V gene lookup returns CDR1 WSHSY and CDR2 SAAADI. The V segment lost 5 bases and the J segment 2 bases; nucleotides outside the gene matches: 4. Here the CDR3 reads CASSFSGGPYEQYF. The DNA of the CDR3 is TGCGCCAGCAGTTTTAGCGGGGGCCCCTACGAGCAGTACTTC.

The V call is TRBV7-8, the J call TRBJ1-1; TRBD1 agrees at 7 bases. Germline V lookup: CDR1 SGHVS, CDR2 FQNEAQ. V shed 6 bases, J shed 0 bases, and the junction held 4 bases outside the gene matches. The length of the CDR3 is 14 residues. CDR3 region: CASRQGMMNTEAFF. CDR3 bases: TGTGCCAGCAGACAGGGGATGATGAACACTGAAGCTTTCTTT.

This chain's CDR3 is CASSVVSTPSYNEQFF. The CDR3 DNA follows: TGTGCCAGCAGCGTAGTGTCAACTCCTTCCTACAATGAGCAGTTCTTC. The V and J genes are TRBV9 and TRBJ2-1; D uncertain. CDR1 and CDR2 (germline): SGDLS, YYNGEE. The CDR3 consists of 16 residues. The V gene lost 0 bases and the J gene lost 1 base, with 11 bases spanning the gap.

V is TRBV29-1 and J is TRBJ2-2; TRBD2 matches at 8 bases. Per germline, CDR1 SQVTM and CDR2 ANQGSEA. With V trimmed by 8 bases and J by 3 bases, 8 bases remained unmatched. CDR3 length: 14 residues. This CDR3 is CSTDGGADTGELFF. The CDR3 DNA reads as TGCAGCACCGACGGGGGGGCGGACACCGGGGAGCTGTTTTTT.

The chain employs TRBV5-1 and TRBJ1-1; D unresolved. Germline V lookup: CDR1 SGHRS, CDR2 YFSETQ. V was cut by 3 bases and J by 1 base, with 7 bases left in between. This CDR3 is 13 amino acids long. Here the CDR3 reads CASSSSGNTEAFF. CDR3 in DNA: TGCGCCAGCAGCTCCAGTGGGAACACTGAAGCTTTCTTT.

The V and J genes are TRBV9 and TRBJ2-1, with D tentatively TRBD1 (7 bases). CDR3 length: 15 residues. Germline V gene data show CDR1 as SGDLS and CDR2 as YYNGEE. The V end was cut by 3 bases, the J end by 12 bases, with 22 bases between. CDR3 loop: CASSGTGGVMRGQFF. The CDR3 DNA reads as TGTGCCAGCAGCGGGACAGGAGGGGTAATGAGAGGGCAGTTCTTC. Variable domain in full (rest from reference TRBV9 and TRBJ2-1): DSGVTQTPKHLITATGQRVTLRCSPRSGDLSVYWYQQSLDQGLQFLIQYYNGEERAKGNILERFSAQQFPDLHSELNLSSLELGDSALYFCASSGTGGVMRGQFFGPGTRLTVL.

The chain uses TRBV18 and TRBJ2-5, with TRBD1 matching over 7 bases. Trimming at V came to 4 bases and at J to 4 bases, leaving 3 bases not matched to a gene. Germline assignment: CDR1 KGHSH and CDR2 LQKENI. The CDR3 consists of 13 residues. Here the CDR3 DNA reads TGTGCCAGCTCACAGACAGGGAGAGAGACCCAGTACTTC. The encoded protein is CASSQTGRETQYF.

J is TRBJ2-7 and V is TRBV5-4; D is perhaps TRBD2 (5 bases). The CDR3 runs to 15 residues. Between the trimmed V and J ends, which lost 1 base and 0 bases, there was a span of 11 bases. The germline CDR1 and CDR2 sequences are SGHNT and YYREEE (reference sequence). The CDR3 region has the DNA TGTGCCAGCAGCTTGAACGCTGGGAGCTCCTACGAGCAGTACTTC. As protein: CASSLNAGSSYEQYF.

This clone was counted between two and nine times. The rearrangement uses TRBV28 and TRBJ1-6; tentative D call: TRBD1 (5 bases). V gave up 0 bases and J gave up 7 bases, with 13 bases separating them. The CDR3 sequence is 16 residues long. Per the germline V gene, CDR1 is MDHEN and CDR2 is SYDVKM. The CDR3 is CASSLWSGGGNSPLHF. The CDR3 coding sequence is TGTGCCAGCAGTTTATGGTCCGGGGGAGGGAATTCACCCCTCCACTTT.

In this sample, this clone turned up once. The chain has TRBV27 and TRBJ1-5; 7 bases align to TRBD1. J was trimmed by 1 base and V by 8 bases; bases with no gene match: 8. Germline CDR1 is MNHEY and CDR2 is SMNVEV (reference sequence). CDR3 length: 15 amino acids. CDR3 sequence reads: CASQPRGRSNQPQHF. The CDR3 region has the DNA TGTGCCAGCCAACCTAGGGGGCGGAGCAATCAGCCCCAGCATTTT.